Sequencing of this TCR beta chain was carried out in a study of T cell responses to AZD1222 COVID-19 vaccine. Study-level background: Researchers grouped second doses given at about 4 or about 12 weeks into one pool. Findings and caveats of the study: Only six individuals given AZD1222 were seropositive at baseline. The sample set comprised mostly white British donors with more females, and clonal diversity was possibly underestimated. The study found Spike-specific TCR breadth and depth rose after two AZD1222 doses.

The method was immunoSEQ multiplex PCR; TCRdb's version includes in-frame clones alone and lacks a portion of them. The repertoire includes tens of thousands of clones, more than 90% of them detected once, and roughly 5.2% sits in the top ten. V trimming: 2 bases; J trimming: 5 bases; junction bases outside the gene matches: 6. The CDR3 consists of 15 residues. Per germline, CDR1 MNHNS and CDR2 SASEGT. Comments on this clone: Its antigen is unknown.

The sample was peripheral blood, taken on day 0 of AZD1222 vaccination. This receptor was obtained from an adult in good health. The rearrangement joins TRBV6-1 to TRBJ2-7; 10 bases line up with TRBD1. The CDR3 sequence: CASSEPGTGADEQYF. The CDR3 DNA sequence: TGTGCCAGCAGTGAACCTGGGACAGGGGCCGACGAGCAGTACTTC.